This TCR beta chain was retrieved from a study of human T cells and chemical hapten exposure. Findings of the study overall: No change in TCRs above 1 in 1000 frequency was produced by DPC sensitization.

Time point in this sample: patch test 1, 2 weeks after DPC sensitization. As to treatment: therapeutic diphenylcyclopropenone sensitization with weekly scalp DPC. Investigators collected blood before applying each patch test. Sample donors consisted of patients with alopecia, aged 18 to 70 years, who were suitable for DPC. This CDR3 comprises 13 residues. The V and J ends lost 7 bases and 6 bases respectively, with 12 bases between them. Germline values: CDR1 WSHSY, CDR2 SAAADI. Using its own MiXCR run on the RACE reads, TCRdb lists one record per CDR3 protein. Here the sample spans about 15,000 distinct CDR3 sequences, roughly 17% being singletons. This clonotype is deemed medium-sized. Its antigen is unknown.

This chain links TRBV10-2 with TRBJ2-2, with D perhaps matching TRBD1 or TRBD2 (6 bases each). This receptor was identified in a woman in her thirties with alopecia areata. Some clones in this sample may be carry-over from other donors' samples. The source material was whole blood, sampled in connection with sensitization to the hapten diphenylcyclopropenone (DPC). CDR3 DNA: TGCGCCAGCACCGATAGGGGGGCCGGGGAGCTGTTTTTT. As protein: CASTDRGAGELFF.